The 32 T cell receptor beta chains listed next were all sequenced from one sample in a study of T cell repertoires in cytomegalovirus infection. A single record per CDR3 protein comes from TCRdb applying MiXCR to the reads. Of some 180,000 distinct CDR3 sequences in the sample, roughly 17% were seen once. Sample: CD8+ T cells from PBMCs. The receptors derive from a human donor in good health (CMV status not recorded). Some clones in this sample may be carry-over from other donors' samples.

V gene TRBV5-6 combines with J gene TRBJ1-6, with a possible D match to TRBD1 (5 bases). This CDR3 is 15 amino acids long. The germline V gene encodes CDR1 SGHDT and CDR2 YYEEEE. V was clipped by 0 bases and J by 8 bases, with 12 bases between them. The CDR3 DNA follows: TGTGCCAGCAGCTTGGGGGGCTCTATGGATTCACCCCTCCACTTT. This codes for CASSLGGSMDSPLHF. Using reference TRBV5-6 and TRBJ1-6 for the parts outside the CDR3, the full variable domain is DAGVTQSPTHLIKTRGQQVTLRCSPKSGHDTVSWYQQALGQGPQFIFQYYEEEERQRGNFPDRFSGHQFPNYSSELNVNALLLGDSALYLCASSLGGSMDSPLHFGNGTRLTVT.

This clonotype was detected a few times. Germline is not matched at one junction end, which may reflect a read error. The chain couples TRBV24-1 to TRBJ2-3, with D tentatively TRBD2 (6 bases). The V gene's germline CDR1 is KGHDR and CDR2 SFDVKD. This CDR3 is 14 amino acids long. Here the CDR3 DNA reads TGTGCCTCCTCTTCTCTAGCGACCCCAGATAAGCAGTATTTT. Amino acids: CASSSLATPDKQYF.

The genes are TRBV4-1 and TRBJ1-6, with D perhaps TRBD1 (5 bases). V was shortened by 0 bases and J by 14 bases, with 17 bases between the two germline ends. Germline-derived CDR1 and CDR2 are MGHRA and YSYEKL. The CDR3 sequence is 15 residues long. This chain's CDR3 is CASSQETGSRGSLHF. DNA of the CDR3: TGCGCCAGCAGCCAAGAAACAGGATCGAGAGGGTCCCTCCACTTT.

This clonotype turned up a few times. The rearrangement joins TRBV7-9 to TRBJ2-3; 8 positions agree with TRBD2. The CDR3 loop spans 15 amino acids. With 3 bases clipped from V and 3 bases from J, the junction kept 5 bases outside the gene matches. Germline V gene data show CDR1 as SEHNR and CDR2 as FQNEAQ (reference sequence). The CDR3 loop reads CASSFTGGKTDTQYF. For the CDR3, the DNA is TGTGCCAGCAGCTTCACGGGGGGGAAGACAGATACGCAGTATTTT.

The CDR3 is CASSYYGGSYEQYF. Here the CDR3 DNA reads TGTGCCAGCAGTTACTACGGGGGCTCCTACGAGCAGTACTTC. V gene TRBV6-2 or TRBV6-3 combines with J gene TRBJ2-7; D is perhaps TRBD2 (6 bases). V dropped 1 base and J dropped 0 bases, with 7 bases sitting between them. In germline, CDR1 is MNHEY, CDR2 SVGEGT. CDR3 size: 14 residues.

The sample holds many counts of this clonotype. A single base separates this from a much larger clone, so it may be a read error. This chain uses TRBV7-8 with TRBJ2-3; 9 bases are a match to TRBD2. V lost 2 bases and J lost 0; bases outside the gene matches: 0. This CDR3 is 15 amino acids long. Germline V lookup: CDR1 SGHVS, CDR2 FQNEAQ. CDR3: CASSLLAGSTDTQYF. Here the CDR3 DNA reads TGTGCCAGCAGCTTACTAGCGGGGAGCACAGATACGCAGTATTTT.

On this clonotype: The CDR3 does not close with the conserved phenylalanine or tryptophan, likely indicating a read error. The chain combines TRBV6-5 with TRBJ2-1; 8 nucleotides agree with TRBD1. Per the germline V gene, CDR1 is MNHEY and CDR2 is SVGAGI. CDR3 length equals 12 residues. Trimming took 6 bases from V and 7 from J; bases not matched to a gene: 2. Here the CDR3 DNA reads TGTGCCAGCAGCCGACAGGGGAATGAGCAGTTCGTC. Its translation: CASSRQGNEQFV.

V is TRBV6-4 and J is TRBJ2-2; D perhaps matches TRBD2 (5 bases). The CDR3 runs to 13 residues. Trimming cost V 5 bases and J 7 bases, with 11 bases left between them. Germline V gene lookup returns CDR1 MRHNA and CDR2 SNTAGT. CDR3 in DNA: TGTGCCAGCAGTCTTGATGCGGGCGGGGAGCTGTTTTTT. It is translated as CASSLDAGGELFF.

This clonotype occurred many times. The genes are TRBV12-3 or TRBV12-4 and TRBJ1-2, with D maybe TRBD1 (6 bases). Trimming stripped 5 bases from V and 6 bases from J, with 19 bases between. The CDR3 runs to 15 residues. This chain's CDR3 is CASSPYYREEDGYTF. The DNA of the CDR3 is TGTGCCAGCAGTCCGTATTACAGGGAAGAAGATGGCTACACCTTC.

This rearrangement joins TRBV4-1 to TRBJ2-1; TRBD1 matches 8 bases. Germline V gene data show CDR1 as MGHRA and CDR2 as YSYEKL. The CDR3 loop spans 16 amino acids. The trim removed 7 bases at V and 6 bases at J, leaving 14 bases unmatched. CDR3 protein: CASMNWETGAFNEQFF. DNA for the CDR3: TGCGCCAGCATGAATTGGGAGACAGGGGCCTTCAATGAGCAGTTCTTC.

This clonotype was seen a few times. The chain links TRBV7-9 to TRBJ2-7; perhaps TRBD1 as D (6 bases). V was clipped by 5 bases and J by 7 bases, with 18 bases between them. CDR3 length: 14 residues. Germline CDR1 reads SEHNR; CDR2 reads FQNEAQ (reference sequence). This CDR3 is CASSPPGTLGEQYF. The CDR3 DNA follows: TGTGCCAGCAGCCCGCCCGGGACATTGGGGGAGCAGTACTTC.

CDR3 nucleotides: TGCAGTGCTAGTGGGGGGAACTACAATGAGCAGTTCTTC. Translating gives CSASGGNYNEQFF. This sequence joins TRBV20-1 and TRBJ2-1, with a weak D call TRBD2 (6 bases). Trimming shortened V by 3 bases and J by 3 bases, and 9 bases separated the two germline ends. This CDR3 contains 13 residues. CDR1 and CDR2 from the germline V gene are DFQATT and SNEGSKA (reference sequence).

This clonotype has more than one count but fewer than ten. CDR3 nucleotides: TGTGCCAGCAGTTTCTCAACTGGTTTGAACACTGAAGCTTTCTTT. Translation: CASSFSTGLNTEAFF. J is TRBJ1-1 and V is TRBV28, with D unresolved. This CDR3 has 15 residues. CDR1 is MDHEN, CDR2 SYDVKM, per germline. V lost 3 bases to trimming and J lost 0 bases, with 11 bases between them.

The CDR3 nucleotides are TGTGCCAGCAGCTCAGGGACTGACCCCCTGAACACTGAAGCTTTCTTT. Translation gives CASSSGTDPLNTEAFF. This chain joins TRBV7-9 and TRBJ1-1, with D perhaps TRBD1 (5 bases). V was clipped by 4 bases and J by 0 bases, with 15 bases between them. Per the germline V gene, CDR1 is SEHNR and CDR2 is FQNEAQ (reference sequence). The CDR3 has 16 residues.

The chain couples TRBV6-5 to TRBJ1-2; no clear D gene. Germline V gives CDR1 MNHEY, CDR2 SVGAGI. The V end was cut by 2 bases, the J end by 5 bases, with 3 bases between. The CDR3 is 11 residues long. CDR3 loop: CASSYGYGYTF. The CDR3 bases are TGTGCCAGCAGTTACGGATATGGCTACACCTTC.

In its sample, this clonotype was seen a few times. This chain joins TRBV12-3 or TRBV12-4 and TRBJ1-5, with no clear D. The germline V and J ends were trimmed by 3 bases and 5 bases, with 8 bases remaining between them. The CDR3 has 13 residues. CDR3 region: CASSFESYQPQHF. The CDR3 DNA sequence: TGTGCCAGCAGTTTTGAGTCGTATCAGCCCCAGCATTTT.

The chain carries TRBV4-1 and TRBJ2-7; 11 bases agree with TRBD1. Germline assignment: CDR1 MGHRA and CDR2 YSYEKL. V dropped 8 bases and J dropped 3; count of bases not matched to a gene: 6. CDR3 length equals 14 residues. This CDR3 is CASRQGTGGYEQYF. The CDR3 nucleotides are TGCGCCAGCCGGCAAGGGACAGGGGGCTACGAGCAGTACTTC.

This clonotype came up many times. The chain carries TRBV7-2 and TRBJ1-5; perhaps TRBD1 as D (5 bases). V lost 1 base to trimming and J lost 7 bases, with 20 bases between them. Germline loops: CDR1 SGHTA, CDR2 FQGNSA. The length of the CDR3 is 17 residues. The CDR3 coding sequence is TGTGCCAGCAGCTTAGGGCCCGGGGAGGTTTCAGGGCAGCCCCAGCATTTT. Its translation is CASSLGPGEVSGQPQHF.

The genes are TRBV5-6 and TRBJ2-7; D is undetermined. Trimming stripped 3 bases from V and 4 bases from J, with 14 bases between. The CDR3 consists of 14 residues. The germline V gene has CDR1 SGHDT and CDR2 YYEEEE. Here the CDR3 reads CASSSDADGYEQYF. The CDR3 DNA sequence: TGTGCCAGCAGCTCCGACGCCGACGGTTACGAGCAGTACTTC.

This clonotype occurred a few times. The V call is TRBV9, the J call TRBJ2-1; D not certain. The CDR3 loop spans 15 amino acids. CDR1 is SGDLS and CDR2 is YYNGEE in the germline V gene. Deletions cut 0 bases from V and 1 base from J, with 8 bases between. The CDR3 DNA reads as TGTGCCAGCAGCGTAGCTACAGAGTCCTACAATGAGCAGTTCTTC. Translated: CASSVATESYNEQFF.

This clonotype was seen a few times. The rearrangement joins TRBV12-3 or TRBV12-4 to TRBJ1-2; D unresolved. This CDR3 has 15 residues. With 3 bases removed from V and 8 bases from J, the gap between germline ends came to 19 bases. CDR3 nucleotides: TGTGCCAGCAGTTTCTCCTCGGACGGCCTAAAGGGCTACACCTTC. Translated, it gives CASSFSSDGLKGYTF.

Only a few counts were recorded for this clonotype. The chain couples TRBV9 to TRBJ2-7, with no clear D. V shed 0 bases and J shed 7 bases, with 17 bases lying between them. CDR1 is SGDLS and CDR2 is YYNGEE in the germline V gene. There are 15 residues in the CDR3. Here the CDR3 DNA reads TGTGCCAGCAGCGTAGGAGGTACGACGCCCAGGGAGCAGTACTTC. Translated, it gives CASSVGGTTPREQYF.

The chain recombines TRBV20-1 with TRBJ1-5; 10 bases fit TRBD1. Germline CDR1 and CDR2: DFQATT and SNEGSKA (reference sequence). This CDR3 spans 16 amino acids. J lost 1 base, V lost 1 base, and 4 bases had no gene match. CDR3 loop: CSARGTGGVSNQPQHF. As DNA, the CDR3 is TGCAGTGCTAGAGGGACAGGGGGTGTCAGCAATCAGCCCCAGCATTTT.

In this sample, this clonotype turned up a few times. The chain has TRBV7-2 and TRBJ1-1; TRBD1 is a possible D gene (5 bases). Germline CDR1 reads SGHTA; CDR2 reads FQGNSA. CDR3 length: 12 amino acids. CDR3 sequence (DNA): TGTGTCTGGGGGGATGCGAACACTGAAGCTTTCTTT. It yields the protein CVWGDANTEAFF.

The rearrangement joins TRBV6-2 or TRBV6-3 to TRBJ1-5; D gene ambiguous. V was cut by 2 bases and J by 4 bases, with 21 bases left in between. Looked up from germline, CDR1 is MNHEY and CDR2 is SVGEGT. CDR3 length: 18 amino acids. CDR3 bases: TGTGCCAGCAGTTACCCTAACAACGCCGGGCCTCTGAATCAGCCCCAGCATTTT. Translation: CASSYPNNAGPLNQPQHF.

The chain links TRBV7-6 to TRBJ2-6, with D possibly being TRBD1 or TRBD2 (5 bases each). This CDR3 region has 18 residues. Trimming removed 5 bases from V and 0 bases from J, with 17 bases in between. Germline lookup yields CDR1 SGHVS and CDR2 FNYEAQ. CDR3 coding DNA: TGTGCCAGCAGCGTTAACCGGGACGGAGGCTCTGGGGCCAACGTCCTGACTTTC. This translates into CASSVNRDGGSGANVLTF.

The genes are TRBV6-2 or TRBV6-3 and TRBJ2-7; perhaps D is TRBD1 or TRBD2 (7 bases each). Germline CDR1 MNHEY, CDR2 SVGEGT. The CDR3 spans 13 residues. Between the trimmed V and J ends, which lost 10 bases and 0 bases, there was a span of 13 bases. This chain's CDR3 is CATRGGNSYEQYF. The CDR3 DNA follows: TGTGCCACCAGGGGGGGGAACTCCTACGAGCAGTACTTC.

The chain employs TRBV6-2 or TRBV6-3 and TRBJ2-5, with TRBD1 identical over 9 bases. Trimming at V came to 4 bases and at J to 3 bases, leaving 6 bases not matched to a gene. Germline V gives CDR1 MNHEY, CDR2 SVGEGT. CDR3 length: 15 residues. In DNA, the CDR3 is TGTGCCAGCAGTTTCCCCCGGGACAGGGAAGAGACCCAGTACTTC. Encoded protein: CASSFPRDREETQYF.

CDR3 loop: CASSPNRGYQETQYF. In DNA form, the CDR3 reads TGTGCCAGCAGCCCGAACAGGGGGTACCAAGAGACCCAGTACTTC. V and J are TRBV7-2 and TRBJ2-5; 8 nucleotides match TRBD1. The CDR3 is 15 amino acids. V dropped 5 bases and J dropped 0; count of bases not matched to a gene: 5. Germline CDR1 is SGHTA and CDR2 is FQGNSA.

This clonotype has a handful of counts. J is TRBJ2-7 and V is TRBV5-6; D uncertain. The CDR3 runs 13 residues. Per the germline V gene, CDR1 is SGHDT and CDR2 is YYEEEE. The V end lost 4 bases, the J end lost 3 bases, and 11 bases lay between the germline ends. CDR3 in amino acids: CASSVGLVYEQYF. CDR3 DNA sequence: TGTGCCAGCAGCGTCGGGTTGGTCTACGAGCAGTACTTC.

The DNA for the CDR3 is TGTGCCAGCAGCTCCCTCATTTCCTACGAGCAGTACTTC. Translating it yields CASSSLISYEQYF. The chain combines TRBV12-3 or TRBV12-4 with TRBJ2-7; D remains unclear. This CDR3 is 13 amino acids long. The V end lost 6 bases, the J end lost 1 base, and 10 bases lay between the germline ends.

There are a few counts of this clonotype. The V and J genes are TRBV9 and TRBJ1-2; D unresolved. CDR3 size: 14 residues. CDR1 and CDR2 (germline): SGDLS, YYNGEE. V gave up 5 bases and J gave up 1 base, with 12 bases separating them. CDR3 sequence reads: CASRGGGFNYGYTF. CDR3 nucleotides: TGTGCCAGCAGGGGTGGAGGGTTTAACTATGGCTACACCTTC.